This T cell receptor beta chain was obtained from a study of shared clonotypes between healthy human individuals. Findings and caveats of the study: What naive subsets generally showed was a larger estimated richness than memory subsets showed. Sorted-subset sequencing, rarefaction showed, was incomplete despite large depth. Specimens sampled were limited to blood, with tissue repertoires likely differing.

V was cut by 3 bases and J by 0 bases, with 9 bases left in between. Germline V CDR1 and CDR2: KGHSH, LQKENI. This CDR3 region has 16 residues. The table came from immunoSEQ multiplex PCR; TCRdb's copy has only in-frame clones and leaves some out. This sample has 500,000 or so clones, with roughly 95% found just once. A remark on this clone: The antigen remains undetermined.

The chain couples TRBV18 to TRBJ2-6, with D hard to call. This clonotype was obtained from a woman in her 30s in good health. The material sequenced was naive CD4+ T cells sorted from blood. The subset: CD45RA+ positively selected. The CDR3: CASSPPASSGANVLTF. Here the CDR3 DNA reads TGTGCCAGCTCACCCCCAGCCAGCTCTGGGGCCAACGTCCTGACTTTC.